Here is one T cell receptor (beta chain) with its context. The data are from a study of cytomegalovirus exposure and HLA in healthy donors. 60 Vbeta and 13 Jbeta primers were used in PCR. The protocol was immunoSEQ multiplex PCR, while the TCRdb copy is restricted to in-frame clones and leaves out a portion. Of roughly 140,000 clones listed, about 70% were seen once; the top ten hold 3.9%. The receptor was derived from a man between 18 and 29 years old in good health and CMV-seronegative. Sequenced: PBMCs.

The CDR3 loop is CAYSSGSSYEQYF. DNA for the CDR3: TGTGCCTACTCTAGCGGGAGCAGCTACGAGCAGTACTTC. The chain couples TRBV30 to TRBJ2-7, with TRBD2 identical over 10 bases. Germline V gene data show CDR1 as GTSNPN and CDR2 as SVGIG (reference sequence). Unmatched junction bases numbered 6, after V lost 7 bases and J lost 3 bases. CDR3 length: 13 residues.